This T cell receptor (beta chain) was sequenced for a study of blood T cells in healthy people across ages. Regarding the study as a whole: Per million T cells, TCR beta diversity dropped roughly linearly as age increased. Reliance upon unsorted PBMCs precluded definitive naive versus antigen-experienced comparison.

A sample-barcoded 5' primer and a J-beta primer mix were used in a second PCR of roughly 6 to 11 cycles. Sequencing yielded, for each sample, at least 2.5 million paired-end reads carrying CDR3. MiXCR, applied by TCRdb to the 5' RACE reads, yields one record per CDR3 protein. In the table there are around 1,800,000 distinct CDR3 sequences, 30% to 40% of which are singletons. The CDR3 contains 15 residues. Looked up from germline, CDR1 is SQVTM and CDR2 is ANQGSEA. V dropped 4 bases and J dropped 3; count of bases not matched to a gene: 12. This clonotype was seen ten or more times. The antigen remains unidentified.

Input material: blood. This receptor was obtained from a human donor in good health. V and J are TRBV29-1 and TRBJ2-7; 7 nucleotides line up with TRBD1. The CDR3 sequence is CSVGEPRTGHYEQYF. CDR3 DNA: TGCAGCGTTGGCGAGCCGAGGACAGGCCACTACGAGCAGTACTTC.